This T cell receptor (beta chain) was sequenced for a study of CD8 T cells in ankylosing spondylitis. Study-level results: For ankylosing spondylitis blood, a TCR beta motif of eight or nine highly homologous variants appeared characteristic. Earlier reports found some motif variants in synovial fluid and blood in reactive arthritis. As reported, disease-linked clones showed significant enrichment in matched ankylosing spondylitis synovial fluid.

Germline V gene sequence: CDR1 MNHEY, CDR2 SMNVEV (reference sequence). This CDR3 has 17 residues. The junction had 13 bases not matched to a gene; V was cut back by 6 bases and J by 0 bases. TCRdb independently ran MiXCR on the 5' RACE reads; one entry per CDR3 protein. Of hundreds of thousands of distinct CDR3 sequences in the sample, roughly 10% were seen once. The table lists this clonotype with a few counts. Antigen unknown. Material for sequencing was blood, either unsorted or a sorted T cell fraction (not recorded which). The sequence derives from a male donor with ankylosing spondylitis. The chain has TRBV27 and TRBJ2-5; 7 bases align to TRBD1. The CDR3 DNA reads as TGTGCCAGCAGCTTCCTCCGGGACAGCAAGTACCAAGAGACCCAGTACTTC. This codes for CASSFLRDSKYQETQYF.